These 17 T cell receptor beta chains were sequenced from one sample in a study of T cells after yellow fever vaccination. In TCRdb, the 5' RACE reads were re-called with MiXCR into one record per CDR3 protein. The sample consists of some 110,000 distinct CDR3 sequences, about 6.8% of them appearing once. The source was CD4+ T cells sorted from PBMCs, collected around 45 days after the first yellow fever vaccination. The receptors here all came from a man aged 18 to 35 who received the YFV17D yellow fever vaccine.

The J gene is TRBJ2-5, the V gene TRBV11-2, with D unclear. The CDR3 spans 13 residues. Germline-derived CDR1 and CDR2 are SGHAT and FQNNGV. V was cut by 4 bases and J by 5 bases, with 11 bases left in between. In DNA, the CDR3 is TGTGCCAGCAGCTCTCAAAACCGGGAGACCCAGTACTTC. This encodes CASSSQNRETQYF.

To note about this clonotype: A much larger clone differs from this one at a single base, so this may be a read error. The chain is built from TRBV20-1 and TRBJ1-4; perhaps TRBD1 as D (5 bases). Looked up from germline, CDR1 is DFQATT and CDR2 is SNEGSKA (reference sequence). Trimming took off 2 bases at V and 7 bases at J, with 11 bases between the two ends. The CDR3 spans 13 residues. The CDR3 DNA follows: TGCAGTGCTAGACGAGGGGATAGTGAAAAACTGTTTTTT. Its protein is CSARRGDSEKLFF.

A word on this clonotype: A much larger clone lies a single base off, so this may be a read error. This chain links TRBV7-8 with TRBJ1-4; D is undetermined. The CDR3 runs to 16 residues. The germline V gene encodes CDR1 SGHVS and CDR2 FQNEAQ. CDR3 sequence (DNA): TGTGCCAGCAGCTTAGAATTCGGACCAACTAAGGAAAAACTGTTTTTT. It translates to CASSLEFGPTKEKLFF.

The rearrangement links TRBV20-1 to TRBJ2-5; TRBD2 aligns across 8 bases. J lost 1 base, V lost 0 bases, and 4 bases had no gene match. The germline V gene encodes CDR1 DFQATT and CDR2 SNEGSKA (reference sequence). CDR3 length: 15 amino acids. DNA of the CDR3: TGCAGTGCTAGAGATCCGGGGGGGGCCCAAGAGACCCAGTACTTC. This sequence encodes CSARDPGGAQETQYF.

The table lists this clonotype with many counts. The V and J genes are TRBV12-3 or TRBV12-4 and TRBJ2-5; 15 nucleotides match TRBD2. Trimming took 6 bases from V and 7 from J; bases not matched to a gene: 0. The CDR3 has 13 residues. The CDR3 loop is CASRGLAGGTQYF. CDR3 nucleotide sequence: TGTGCCAGCAGGGGACTAGCGGGGGGGACCCAGTACTTC.

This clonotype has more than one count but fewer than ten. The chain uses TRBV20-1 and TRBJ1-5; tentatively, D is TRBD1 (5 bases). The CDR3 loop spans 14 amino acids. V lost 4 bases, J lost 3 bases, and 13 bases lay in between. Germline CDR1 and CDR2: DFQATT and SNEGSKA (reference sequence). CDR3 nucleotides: TGCAGTGCTACACCGGGACGGAACAATCAGCCCCAGCATTTT. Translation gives CSATPGRNNQPQHF.

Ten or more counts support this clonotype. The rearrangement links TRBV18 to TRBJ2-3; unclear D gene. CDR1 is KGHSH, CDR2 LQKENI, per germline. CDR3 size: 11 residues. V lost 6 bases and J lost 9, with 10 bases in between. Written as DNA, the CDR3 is TGTGCCAGCTCCCCCCAAGGAACGCAGTATTTT. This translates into CASSPQGTQYF.

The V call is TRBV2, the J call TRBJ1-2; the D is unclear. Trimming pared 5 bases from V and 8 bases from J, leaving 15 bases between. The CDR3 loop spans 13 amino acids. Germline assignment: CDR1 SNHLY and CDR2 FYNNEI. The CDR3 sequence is CASSLQELLGYTF. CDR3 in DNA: TGTGCCAGCAGTTTACAAGAGCTTCTGGGCTACACCTTC. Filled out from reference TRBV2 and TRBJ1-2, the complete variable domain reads EPEVTQTPSHQVTQMGQEVILRCVPISNHLYFYWYRQILGQKVEFLVSFYNNEISEKSEIFDDQFSVERPDGSNFTLKIRSTKLEDSAMYFCASSLQELLGYTFGSGTRLTVV.

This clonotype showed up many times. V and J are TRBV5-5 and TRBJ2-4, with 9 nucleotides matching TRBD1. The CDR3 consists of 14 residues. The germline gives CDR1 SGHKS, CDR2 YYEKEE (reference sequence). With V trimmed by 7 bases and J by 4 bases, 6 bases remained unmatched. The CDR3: CASGPGQGKNIQYF. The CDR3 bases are TGTGCCAGCGGACCCGGACAGGGGAAAAACATTCAGTACTTC.

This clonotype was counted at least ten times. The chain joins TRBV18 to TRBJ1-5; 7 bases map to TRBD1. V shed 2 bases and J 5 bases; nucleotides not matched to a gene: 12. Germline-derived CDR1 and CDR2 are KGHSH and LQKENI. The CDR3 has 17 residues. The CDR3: CASSPGGRGGTHQPQHF. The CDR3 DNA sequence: TGTGCCAGCTCACCAGGGGGGCGAGGGGGCACGCATCAGCCCCAGCATTTT.

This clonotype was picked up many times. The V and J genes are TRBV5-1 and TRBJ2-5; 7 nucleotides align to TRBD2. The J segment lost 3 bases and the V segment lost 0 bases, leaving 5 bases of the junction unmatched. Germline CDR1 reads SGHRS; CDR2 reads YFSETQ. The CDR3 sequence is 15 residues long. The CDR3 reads CASSLDGTTEETQYF. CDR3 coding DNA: TGCGCCAGCAGCTTGGACGGGACTACCGAAGAGACCCAGTACTTC.

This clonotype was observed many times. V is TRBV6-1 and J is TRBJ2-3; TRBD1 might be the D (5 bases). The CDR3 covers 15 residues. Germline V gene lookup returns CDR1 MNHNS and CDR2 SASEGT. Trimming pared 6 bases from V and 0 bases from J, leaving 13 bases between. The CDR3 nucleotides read TGTGCCAGCAGCCCCAGGGCGATTAGCACAGATACGCAGTATTTT. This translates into CASSPRAISTDTQYF.

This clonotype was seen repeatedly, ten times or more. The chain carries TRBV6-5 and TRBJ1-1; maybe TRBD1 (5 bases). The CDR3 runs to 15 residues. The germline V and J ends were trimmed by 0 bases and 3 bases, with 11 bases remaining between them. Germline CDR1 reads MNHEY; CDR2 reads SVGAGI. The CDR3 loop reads CASSYSTRGDTEAFF. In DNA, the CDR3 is TGTGCCAGCAGTTACTCGACGAGGGGTGACACTGAAGCTTTCTTT.

CDR3 residues: CASSLWVVVTEAFF. CDR3 bases: TGTGCCAGCAGCTTATGGGTTGTGGTCACTGAAGCTTTCTTT. The chain recombines TRBV5-6 with TRBJ1-1, with D unclear. The V end lost 2 bases, the J end lost 4 bases, and 12 bases lay between the germline ends. The germline V gene has CDR1 SGHDT and CDR2 YYEEEE. This CDR3 is 14 amino acids long. Together with reference TRBV5-6 and TRBJ1-1, the CDR3 gives the full variable domain: DAGVTQSPTHLIKTRGQQVTLRCSPKSGHDTVSWYQQALGQGPQFIFQYYEEEERQRGNFPDRFSGHQFPNYSSELNVNALLLGDSALYLCASSLWVVVTEAFFGQGTRLTVV.

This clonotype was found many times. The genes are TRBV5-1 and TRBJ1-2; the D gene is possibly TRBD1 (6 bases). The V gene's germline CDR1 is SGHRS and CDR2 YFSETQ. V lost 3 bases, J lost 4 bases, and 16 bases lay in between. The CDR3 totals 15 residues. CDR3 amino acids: CASSWGGQRGYGYTF. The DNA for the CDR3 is TGCGCCAGCAGCTGGGGAGGACAGCGAGGCTATGGCTACACCTTC. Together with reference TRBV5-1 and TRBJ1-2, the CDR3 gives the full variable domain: KAGVTQTPRYLIKTRGQQVTLSCSPISGHRSVSWYQQTPGQGLQFLFEYFSETQRNKGNFPGRFSGRQFSNSRSEMNVSTLELGDSALYLCASSWGGQRGYGYTFGSGTRLTVV.

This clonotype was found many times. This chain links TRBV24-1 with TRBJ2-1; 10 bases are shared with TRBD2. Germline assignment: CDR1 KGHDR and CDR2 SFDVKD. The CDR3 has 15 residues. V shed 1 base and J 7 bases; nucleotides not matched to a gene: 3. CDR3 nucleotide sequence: TGTGCCACCAGTGATTTTAGCGGGGGGAAGAATGAGCAGTTCTTC. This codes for CATSDFSGGKNEQFF.

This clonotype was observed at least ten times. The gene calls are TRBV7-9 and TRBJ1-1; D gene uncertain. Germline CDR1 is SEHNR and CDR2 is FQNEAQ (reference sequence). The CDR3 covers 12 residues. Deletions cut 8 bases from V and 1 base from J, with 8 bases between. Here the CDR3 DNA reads TGTGCCAGCGGTACTCGGAACACTGAAGCTTTCTTT. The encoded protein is CASGTRNTEAFF. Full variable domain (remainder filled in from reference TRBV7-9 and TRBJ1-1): DTGVSQNPRHKITKRGQNVTFRCDPISEHNRLYWYRQTLGQGPEFLTYFQNEAQLEKSRLLSDRFSAERPKGSFSTLEIQRTEQGDSAMYLCASGTRNTEAFFGQGTRLTVV.